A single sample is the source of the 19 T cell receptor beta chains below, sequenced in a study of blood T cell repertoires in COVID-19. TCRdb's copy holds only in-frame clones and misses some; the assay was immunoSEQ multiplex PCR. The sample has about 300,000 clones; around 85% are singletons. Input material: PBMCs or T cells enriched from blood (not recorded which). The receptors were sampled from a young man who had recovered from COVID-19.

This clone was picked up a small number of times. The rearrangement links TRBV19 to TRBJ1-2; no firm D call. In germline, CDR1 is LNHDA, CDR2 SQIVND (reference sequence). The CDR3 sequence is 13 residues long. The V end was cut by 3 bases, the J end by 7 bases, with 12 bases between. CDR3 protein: CASSILRALGYTF. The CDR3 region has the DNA TGTGCCAGTAGTATTCTGCGGGCGCTTGGCTACACCTTC.

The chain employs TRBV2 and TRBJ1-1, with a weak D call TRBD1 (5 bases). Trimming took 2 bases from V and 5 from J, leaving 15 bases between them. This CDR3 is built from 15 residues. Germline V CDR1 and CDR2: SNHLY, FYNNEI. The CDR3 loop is CASSELGGGRTEAFF. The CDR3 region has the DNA TGTGCCAGCAGTGAACTTGGGGGGGGAAGAACTGAAGCTTTCTTT.

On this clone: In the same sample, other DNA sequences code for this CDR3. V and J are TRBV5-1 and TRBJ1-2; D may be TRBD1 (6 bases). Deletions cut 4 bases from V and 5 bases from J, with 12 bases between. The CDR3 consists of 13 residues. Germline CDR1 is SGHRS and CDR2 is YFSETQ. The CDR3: CASSLDSNYGYTF. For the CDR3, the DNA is TGCGCCAGCAGCCTGGACAGCAATTATGGCTACACCTTC.

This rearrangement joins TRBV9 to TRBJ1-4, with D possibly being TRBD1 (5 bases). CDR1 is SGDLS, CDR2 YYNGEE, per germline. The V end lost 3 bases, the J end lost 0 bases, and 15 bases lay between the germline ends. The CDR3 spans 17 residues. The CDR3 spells CASSETGTGATNEKLFF. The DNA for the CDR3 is TGTGCCAGCAGCGAGACTGGGACGGGAGCAACTAATGAAAAACTGTTTTTT.

The CDR3, as DNA: TGCGCCAGCAGCCAAGATAAGATAGCGGGGGCTCTTTACGAGCAGTACTTC. Translation: CASSQDKIAGALYEQYF. The rearrangement uses TRBV4-1 and TRBJ2-7, with 9 bases lining up with TRBD2. The CDR3 spans 17 residues. The germline V gene encodes CDR1 MGHRA and CDR2 YSYEKL. V dropped 0 bases and J dropped 4; count of bases not matched to a gene: 10.

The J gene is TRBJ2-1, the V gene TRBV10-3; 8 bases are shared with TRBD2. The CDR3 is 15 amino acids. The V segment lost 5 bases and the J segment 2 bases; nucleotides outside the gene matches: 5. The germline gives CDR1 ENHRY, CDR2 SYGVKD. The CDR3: CAISLQAGAYNEQFF. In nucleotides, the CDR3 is TGTGCCATCAGTCTCCAAGCGGGGGCCTACAATGAGCAGTTCTTC.

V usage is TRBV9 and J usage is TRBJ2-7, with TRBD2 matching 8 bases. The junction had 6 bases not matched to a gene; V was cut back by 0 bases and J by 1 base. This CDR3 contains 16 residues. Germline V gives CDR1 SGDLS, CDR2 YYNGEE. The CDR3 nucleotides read TGTGCCAGCAGCGTAGGCGGGGGGCCTCTATCCTACGAGCAGTACTTC. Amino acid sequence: CASSVGGGPLSYEQYF.

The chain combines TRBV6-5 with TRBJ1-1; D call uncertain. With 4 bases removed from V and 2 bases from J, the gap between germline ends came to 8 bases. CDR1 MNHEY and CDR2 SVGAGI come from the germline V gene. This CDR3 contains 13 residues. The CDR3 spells CASSWEFNTEAFF. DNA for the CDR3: TGTGCCAGCAGTTGGGAGTTTAACACTGAAGCTTTCTTT.

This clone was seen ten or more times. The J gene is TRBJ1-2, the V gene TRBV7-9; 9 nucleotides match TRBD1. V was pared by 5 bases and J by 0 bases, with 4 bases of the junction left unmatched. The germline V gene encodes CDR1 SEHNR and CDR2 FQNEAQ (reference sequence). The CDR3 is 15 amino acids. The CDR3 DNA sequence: TGTGCCAGCAGCGAGGACAGGGGAGCTAACTATGGCTACACCTTC. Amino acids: CASSEDRGANYGYTF.

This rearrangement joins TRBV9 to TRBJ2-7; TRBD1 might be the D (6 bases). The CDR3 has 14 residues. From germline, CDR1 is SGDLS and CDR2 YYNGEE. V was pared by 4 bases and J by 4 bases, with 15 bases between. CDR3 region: CASSPGGRGYEQYF. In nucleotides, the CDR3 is TGTGCCAGCAGCCCCGGAGGTAGGGGGTACGAGCAGTACTTC.

DNA of the CDR3: TGTGCCAGCAGTAATGAGGGGGTTACTGAAGCTTTCTTT. Its translation is CASSNEGVTEAFF. The rearrangement links TRBV6-5 to TRBJ1-1, with a weak D call TRBD1 (6 bases). The CDR3 length is 13 residues. The germline gives CDR1 MNHEY, CDR2 SVGAGI. V was pared by 5 bases and J by 5 bases, with 12 bases between.

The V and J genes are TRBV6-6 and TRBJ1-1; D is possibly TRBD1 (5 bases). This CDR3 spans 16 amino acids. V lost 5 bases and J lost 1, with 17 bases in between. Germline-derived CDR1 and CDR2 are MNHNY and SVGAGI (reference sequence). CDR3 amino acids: CASSIHSDRPNTEAFF. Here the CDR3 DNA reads TGTGCCAGCAGTATACACTCCGACAGACCGAACACTGAAGCTTTCTTT.

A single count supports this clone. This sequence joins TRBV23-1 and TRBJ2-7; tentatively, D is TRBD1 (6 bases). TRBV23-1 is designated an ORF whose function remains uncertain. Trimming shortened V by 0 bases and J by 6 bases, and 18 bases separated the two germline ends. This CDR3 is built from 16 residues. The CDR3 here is CASSQSGTGRWCEQYF. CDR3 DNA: TGCGCCAGCAGTCAATCCGGAACAGGGCGATGGTGCGAGCAGTACTTC.

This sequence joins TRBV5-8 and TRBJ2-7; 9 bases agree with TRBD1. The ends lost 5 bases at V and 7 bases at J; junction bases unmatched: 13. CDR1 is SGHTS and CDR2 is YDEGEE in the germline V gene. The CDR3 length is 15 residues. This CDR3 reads CASRRRDRDSEEQYF. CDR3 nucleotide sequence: TGTGCCAGCAGACGCCGGGACAGGGATTCGGAAGAGCAGTACTTC.

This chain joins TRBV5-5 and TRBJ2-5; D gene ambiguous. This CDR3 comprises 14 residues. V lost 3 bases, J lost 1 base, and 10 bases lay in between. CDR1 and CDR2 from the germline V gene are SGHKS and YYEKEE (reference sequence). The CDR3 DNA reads TGTGCCAGCAGCTCGGGTCCGGGCCAAGAGACCCAGTACTTC. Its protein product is CASSSGPGQETQYF.

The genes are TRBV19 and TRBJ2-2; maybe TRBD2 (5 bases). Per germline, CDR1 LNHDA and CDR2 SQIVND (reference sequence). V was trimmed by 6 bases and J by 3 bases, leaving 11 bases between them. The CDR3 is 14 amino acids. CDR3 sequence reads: CASSGGYYTGELFF. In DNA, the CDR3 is TGTGCCAGTAGCGGCGGGTACTACACCGGGGAGCTGTTTTTT.

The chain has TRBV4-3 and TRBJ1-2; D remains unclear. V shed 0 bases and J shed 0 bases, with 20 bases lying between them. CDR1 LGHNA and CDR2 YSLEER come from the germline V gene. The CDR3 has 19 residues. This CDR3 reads CASSQDQSSSLGSNYGYTF. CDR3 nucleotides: TGCGCCAGCAGCCAAGATCAAAGTTCATCTCTAGGTTCTAACTATGGCTACACCTTC.

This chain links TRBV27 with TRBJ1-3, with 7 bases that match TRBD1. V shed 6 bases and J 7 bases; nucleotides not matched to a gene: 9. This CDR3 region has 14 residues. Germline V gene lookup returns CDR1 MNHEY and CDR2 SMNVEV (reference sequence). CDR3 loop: CASRPTGTRNTIYF. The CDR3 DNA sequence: TGTGCCAGCAGACCGACAGGGACCAGGAACACCATATATTTT.

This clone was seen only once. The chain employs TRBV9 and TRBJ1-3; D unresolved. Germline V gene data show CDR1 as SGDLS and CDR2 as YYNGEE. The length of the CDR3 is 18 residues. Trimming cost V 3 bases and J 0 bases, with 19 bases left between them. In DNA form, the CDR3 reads TGTGCCAGCAGCGACCCTTCCAGAGGGCCTCGCTCTGGAAACACCATATATTTT. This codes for CASSDPSRGPRSGNTIYF. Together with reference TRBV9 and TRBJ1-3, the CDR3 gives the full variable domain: DSGVTQTPKHLITATGQRVTLRCSPRSGDLSVYWYQQSLDQGLQFLIQYYNGEERAKGNILERFSAQQFPDLHSELNLSSLELGDSALYFCASSDPSRGPRSGNTIYFGEGSWLTVV.